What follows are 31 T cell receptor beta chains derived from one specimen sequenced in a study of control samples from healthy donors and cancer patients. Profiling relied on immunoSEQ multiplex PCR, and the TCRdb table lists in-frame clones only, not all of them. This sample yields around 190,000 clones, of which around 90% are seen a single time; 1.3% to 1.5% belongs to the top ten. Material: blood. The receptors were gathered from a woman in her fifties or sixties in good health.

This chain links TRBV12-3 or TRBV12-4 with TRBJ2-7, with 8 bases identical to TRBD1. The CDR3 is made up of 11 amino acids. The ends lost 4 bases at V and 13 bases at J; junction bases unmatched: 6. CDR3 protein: CASSSQDRAYF. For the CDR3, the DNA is TGTGCCAGCAGTTCACAGGACAGGGCCTACTTC.

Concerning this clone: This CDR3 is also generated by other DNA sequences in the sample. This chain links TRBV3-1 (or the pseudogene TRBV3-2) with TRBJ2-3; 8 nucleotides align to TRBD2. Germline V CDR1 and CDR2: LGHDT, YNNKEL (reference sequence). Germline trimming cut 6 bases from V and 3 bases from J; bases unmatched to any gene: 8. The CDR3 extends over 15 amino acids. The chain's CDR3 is CASRLTSGSTDTQYF. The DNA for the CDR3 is TGTGCCAGCAGGCTCACCAGCGGGAGTACAGATACGCAGTATTTT.

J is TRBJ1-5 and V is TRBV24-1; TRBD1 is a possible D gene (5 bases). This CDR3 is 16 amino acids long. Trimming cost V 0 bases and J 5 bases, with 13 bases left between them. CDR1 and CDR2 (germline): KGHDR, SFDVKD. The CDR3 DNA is TGTGCCACCAGTGATTTGCGGGGAGGGGTAGATCAGCCCCAGCATTTT. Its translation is CATSDLRGGVDQPQHF.

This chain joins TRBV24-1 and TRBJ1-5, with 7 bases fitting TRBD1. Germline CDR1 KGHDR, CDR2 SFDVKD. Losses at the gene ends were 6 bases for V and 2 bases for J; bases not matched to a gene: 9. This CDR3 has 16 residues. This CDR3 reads CATSTQGGGGNQPQHF. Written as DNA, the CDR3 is TGTGCCACCAGTACTCAGGGGGGGGGTGGCAATCAGCCCCAGCATTTT.

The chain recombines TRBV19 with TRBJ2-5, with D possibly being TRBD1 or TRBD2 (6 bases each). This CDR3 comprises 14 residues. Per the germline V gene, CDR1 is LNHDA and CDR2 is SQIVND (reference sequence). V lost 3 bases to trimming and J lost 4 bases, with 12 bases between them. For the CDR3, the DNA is TGTGCCAGTAGTATTGGGGGGCCGGGAGAGACCCAGTACTTC. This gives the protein CASSIGGPGETQYF.

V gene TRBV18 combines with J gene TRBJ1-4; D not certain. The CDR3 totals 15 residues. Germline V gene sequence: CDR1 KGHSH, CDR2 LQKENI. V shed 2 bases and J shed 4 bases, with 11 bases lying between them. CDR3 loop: CASSPRKTDNEKLFF. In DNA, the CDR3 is TGTGCCAGCTCACCAAGGAAAACAGATAATGAAAAACTGTTTTTT.

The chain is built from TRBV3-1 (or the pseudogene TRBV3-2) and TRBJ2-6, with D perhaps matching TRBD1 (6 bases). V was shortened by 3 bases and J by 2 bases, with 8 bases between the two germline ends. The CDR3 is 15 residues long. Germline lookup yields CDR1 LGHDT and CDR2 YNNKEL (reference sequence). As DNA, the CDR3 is TGTGCCAGCAGCCACTCAGGGGCTGGGGCCAACGTCCTGACTTTC. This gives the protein CASSHSGAGANVLTF.

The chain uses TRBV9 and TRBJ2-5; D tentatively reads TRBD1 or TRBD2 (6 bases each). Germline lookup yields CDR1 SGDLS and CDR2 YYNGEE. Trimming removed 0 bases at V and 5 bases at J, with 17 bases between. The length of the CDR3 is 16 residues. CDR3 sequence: CASSVGPPGAGETQYF. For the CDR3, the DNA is TGTGCCAGCAGCGTAGGGCCTCCGGGGGCGGGTGAGACCCAGTACTTC.

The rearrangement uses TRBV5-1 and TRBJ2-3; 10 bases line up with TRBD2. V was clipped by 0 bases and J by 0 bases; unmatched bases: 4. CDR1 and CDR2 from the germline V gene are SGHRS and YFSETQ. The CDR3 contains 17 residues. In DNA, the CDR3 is TGCGCCAGCAGCTTGGCCGGGACTAGCGCTAGCACAGATACGCAGTATTTT. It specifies CASSLAGTSASTDTQYF.

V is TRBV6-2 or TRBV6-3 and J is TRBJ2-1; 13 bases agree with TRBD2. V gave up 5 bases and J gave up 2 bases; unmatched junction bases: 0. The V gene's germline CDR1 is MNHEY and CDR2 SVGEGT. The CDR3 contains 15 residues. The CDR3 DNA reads TGTGCCAGCAGTGGGACTAGCGGGGCCTACAATGAGCAGTTCTTC. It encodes CASSGTSGAYNEQFF.

The chain's CDR3 is CSVEKGLGALDNEQFF. The CDR3 DNA reads as TGCAGCGTTGAAAAGGGGTTGGGGGCGTTAGACAATGAGCAGTTCTTC. The chain joins TRBV29-1 to TRBJ2-1, with D possibly being TRBD1 (6 bases). Germline CDR1 reads SQVTM; CDR2 reads ANQGSEA. V lost 2 bases and J lost 5, with 19 bases in between. The CDR3 extends over 16 amino acids.

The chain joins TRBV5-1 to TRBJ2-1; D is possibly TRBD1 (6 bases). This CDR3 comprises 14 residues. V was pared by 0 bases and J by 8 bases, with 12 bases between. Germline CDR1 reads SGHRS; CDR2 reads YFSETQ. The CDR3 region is CASSLGPGAHEQFF. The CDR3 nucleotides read TGCGCCAGCAGCTTGGGGCCAGGGGCCCATGAGCAGTTCTTC.

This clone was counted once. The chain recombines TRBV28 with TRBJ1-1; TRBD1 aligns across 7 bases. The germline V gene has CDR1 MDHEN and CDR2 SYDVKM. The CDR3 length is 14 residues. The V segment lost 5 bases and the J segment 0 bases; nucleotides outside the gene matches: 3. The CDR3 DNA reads TGTGCCAGCAGTCGACAGGGCTTGAACACTGAAGCTTTCTTT. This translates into CASSRQGLNTEAFF.

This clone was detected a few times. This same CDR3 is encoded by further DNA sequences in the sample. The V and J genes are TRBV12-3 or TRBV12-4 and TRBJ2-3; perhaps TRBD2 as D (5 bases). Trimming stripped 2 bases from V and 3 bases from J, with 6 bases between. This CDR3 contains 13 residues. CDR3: CASSLTGTDTQYF. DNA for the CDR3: TGTGCCAGCAGTTTAACGGGGACAGATACGCAGTATTTT.

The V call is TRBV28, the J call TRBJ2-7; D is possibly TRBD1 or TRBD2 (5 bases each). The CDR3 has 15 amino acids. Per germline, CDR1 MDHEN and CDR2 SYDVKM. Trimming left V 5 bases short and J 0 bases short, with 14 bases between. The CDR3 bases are TGTGCCAGCAGTCGGGGACCGGCTTACTCCTACGAGCAGTACTTC. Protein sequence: CASSRGPAYSYEQYF. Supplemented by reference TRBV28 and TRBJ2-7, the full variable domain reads DVKVTQSSRYLVKRTGEKVFLECVQDMDHENMFWYRQDPGLGLRLIYFSYDVKMKEKGDIPEGYSVSREKKERFSLILESASTNQTSMYLCASSRGPAYSYEQYFGPGTRLTVT.

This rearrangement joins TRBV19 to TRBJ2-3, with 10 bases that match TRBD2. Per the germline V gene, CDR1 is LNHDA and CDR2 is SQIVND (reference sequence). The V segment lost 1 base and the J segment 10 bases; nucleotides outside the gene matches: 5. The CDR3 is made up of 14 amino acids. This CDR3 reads CASSIVPGTSAQYF. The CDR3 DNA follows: TGTGCCAGTAGTATAGTCCCCGGGACTAGCGCGCAGTATTTT.

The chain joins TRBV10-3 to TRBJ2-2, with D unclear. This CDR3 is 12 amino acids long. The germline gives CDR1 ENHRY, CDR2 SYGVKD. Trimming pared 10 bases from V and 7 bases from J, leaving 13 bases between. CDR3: CATRISNGELFF. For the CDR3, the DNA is TGTGCCACCAGAATTTCTAACGGGGAGCTGTTTTTT.

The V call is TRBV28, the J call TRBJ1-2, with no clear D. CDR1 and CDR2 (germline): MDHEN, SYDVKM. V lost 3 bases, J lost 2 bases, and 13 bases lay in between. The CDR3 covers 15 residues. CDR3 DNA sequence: TGTGCCAGCAGTTTTCCGACATATATAAACTATGGCTACACCTTC. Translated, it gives CASSFPTYINYGYTF.

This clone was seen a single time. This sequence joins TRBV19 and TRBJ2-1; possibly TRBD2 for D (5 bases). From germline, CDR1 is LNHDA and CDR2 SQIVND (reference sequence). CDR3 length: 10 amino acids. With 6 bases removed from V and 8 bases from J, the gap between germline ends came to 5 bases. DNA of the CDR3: TGTGCCAGTAGGGGAGATGAGCAGTTCTTC. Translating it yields CASRGDEQFF.

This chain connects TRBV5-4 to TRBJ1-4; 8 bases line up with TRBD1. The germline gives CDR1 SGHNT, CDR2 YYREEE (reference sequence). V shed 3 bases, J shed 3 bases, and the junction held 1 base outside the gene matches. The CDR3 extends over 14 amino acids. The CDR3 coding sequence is TGTGCCAGCAGCTCCAGGGGGCCTAATGAAAAACTGTTTTTT. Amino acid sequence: CASSSRGPNEKLFF.

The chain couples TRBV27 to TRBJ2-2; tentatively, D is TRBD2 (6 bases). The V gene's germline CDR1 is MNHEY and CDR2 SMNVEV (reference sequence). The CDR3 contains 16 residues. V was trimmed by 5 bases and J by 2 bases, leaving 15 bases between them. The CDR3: CASSPTQRANTGELFF. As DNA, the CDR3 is TGTGCCAGCAGTCCCACCCAGCGGGCAAACACCGGGGAGCTGTTTTTT.

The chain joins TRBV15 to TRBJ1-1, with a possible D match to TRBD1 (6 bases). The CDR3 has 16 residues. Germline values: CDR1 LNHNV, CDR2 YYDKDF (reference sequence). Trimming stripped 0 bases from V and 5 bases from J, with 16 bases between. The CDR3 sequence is CATSRDVAGARTEAFF. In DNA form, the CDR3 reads TGTGCCACCAGCAGAGATGTAGCGGGGGCTAGGACTGAAGCTTTCTTT. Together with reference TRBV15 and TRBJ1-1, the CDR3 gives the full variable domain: DAMVIQNPRYQVTQFGKPVTLSCSQTLNHNVMYWYQQKSSQAPKLLFHYYDKDFNNEADTPDNFQSRRPNTSFCFLDIRSPGLGDTAMYLCATSRDVAGARTEAFFGQGTRLTVV.

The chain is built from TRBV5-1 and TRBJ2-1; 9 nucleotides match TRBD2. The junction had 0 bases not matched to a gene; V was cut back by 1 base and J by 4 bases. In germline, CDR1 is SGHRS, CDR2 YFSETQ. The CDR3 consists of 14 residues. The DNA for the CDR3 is TGCGCCAGCAGCTTGACTAGCGGGTACAATGAGCAGTTCTTC. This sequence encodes CASSLTSGYNEQFF.

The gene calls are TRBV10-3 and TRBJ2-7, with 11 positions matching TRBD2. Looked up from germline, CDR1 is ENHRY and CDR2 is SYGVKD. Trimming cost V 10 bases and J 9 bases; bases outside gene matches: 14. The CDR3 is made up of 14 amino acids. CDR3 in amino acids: CATTTSGGIDGQYF. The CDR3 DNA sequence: TGTGCCACCACTACTAGCGGGGGAATAGACGGGCAGTACTTC.

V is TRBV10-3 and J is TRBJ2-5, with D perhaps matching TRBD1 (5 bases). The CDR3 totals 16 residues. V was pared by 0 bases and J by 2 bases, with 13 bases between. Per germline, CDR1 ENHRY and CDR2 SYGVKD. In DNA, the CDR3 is TGTGCCATCAGTGAGTCACCAGGGAAAGGTCAAGAGACCCAGTACTTC. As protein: CAISESPGKGQETQYF.

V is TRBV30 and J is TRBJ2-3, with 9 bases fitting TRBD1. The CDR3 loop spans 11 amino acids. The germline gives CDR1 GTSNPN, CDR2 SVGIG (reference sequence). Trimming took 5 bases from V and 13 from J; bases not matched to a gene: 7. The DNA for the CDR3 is TGTGCCTGGGACTCCGGGACAGGGAAGTATTTT. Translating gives CAWDSGTGKYF.

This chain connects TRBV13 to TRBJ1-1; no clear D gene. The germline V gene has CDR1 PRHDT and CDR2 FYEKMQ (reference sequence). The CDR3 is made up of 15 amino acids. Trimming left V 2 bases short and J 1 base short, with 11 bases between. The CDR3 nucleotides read TGTGCCAGCAGCTTATTATGGGCAGAGAACACTGAAGCTTTCTTT. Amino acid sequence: CASSLLWAENTEAFF.

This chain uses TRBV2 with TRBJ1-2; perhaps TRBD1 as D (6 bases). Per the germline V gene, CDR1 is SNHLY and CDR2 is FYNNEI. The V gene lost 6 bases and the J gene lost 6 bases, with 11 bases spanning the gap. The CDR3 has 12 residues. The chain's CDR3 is CASRGGAHGYTF. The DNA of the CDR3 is TGTGCCAGCAGGGGGGGGGCGCATGGCTACACCTTC.

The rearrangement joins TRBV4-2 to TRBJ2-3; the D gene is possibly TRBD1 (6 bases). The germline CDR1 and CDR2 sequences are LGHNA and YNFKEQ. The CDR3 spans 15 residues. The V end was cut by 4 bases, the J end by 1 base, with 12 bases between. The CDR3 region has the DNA TGTGCCAGCAGCCCAGGGGATACGCGCACAGATACGCAGTATTTT. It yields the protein CASSPGDTRTDTQYF.

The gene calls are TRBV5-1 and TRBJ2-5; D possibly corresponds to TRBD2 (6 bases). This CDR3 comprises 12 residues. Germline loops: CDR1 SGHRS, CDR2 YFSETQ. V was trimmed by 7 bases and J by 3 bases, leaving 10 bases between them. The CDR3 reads CASRQREETQYF. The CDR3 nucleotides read TGCGCCAGCCGGCAGCGGGAAGAGACCCAGTACTTC.

This CDR3 is CASSVDEGYYEQYF. For the CDR3, the DNA is TGTGCCAGCAGCGTAGATGAGGGTTACTACGAGCAGTACTTC. The chain is built from TRBV9 and TRBJ2-7; TRBD2 is a possible D gene (5 bases). The CDR3 length is 14 residues. From germline, CDR1 is SGDLS and CDR2 YYNGEE. Trimming removed 0 bases at V and 3 bases at J, with 10 bases between.